This T cell receptor beta chain originates from a study of T cell repertoires in cytomegalovirus infection. The wider study: Both recently identified HLA-C-restricted and well-studied HLA-B-restricted CMV epitopes were used in the study. Shared public TCR beta signatures pointed to both CMV infection and a matching HLA type.

This clonotype appeared many times. The antigen remains unidentified. Study-wide results and limits: HLA-C-restricted CMV clonotypes gave the most frequent clonotype in two of eight donors. There were carriers of CMV plus the relevant HLA, and cumulative public TCR beta family frequency identified them.

TCRdb used MiXCR to reprocess the reads, holding one entry per CDR3 protein. The sample carries about 920,000 distinct CDR3 sequences, about a third recorded once. The CDR3 has 12 amino acids. Trimming stripped 5 bases from V and 9 bases from J, with 8 bases between. The V gene's germline CDR1 is SGHVS and CDR2 FQNEAQ. This chain links TRBV7-8 with TRBJ1-6, with a possible D match to TRBD1 (5 bases). The input for sequencing was cultured CD8+ T cells from PBMCs, taken from culture after CMV antigen stimulation. The source of this sequence is a human donor in good health (CMV status not recorded). Some clones in this sample may be carry-over from other donors' samples. The DNA for the CDR3 is TGTGCCAGCAGCCCAGGGTTTTCACCCCTCCACTTT. Translating it yields CASSPGFSPLHF.